These 21 T cell receptor beta chains were all obtained from the same sample, sequenced in a study of shared clonotypes between healthy human individuals. Sequencing used immunoSEQ multiplex PCR; TCRdb keeps in-frame clones, though not all of them. The sample holds about 450,000 clones; 79% are singletons and the top ten take roughly 12%. Specimen: PBMCs. The receptors originated from a woman aged 40 to 50 in good health. Some clones in this sample may be carry-over from other donors' samples.

This clone was counted at least ten times. V and J are TRBV10-1 and TRBJ2-1; D might be TRBD2 (5 bases). V lost 6 bases, J lost 4 bases, and 16 bases lay in between. CDR1 and CDR2 (germline): WNHNN, SYGVQD (reference sequence). The CDR3 is 15 amino acids. This CDR3 reads CASSDYGPKYNEQFF. In nucleotides, the CDR3 is TGCGCCAGCAGCGACTACGGGCCCAAATACAATGAGCAGTTCTTC.

This sequence joins TRBV4-3 and TRBJ1-1; D not certain. V shed 0 bases and J shed 10 bases, with 15 bases lying between them. Looked up from germline, CDR1 is LGHNA and CDR2 is YSLEER. The CDR3 consists of 14 residues. The CDR3 DNA reads as TGCGCCAGCAGCCAAGATTCCGGGAGGGCGGGAGCTTTCTTT. This sequence encodes CASSQDSGRAGAFF.

The count of this clone is one. V gene TRBV11-2 combines with J gene TRBJ1-5; D gene uncertain. CDR1 and CDR2 (germline): SGHAT, FQNNGV. The CDR3 has 15 amino acids. Trimming shortened V by 0 bases and J by 5 bases, and 11 bases separated the two germline ends. The CDR3: CASSLDSSDYQPQHF. The CDR3 DNA is TGTGCCAGCAGCTTAGATTCGTCAGATTATCAGCCCCAGCATTTT.

The chain combines TRBV4-3 with TRBJ2-4, with TRBD1 identical over 10 bases. Looked up from germline, CDR1 is LGHNA and CDR2 is YSLEER. Trimming cost V 4 bases and J 7 bases; bases outside gene matches: 10. CDR3 size: 16 residues. CDR3 nucleotides: TGCGCCAGCAGCCGGGGACAGGGGCTCGATATGAACATTCAGTACTTC. Translation gives CASSRGQGLDMNIQYF.

J is TRBJ2-3 and V is TRBV5-5, with D perhaps matching TRBD2 (5 bases). V was shortened by 2 bases and J by 0 bases, with 13 bases between the two germline ends. CDR1 and CDR2 from the germline V gene are SGHKS and YYEKEE (reference sequence). There are 16 residues in the CDR3. As DNA, the CDR3 is TGTGCCAGCAGCTTCTCTAGCAGACTTAGCACAGATACGCAGTATTTT. It encodes CASSFSSRLSTDTQYF.

The V call is TRBV6-1, the J call TRBJ2-1; D remains unclear. The CDR3 sequence is 14 residues long. From germline, CDR1 is MNHNS and CDR2 SASEGT. Deletions cut 7 bases from V and 3 bases from J, with 13 bases between. The CDR3, as DNA: TGTGCCAGCACCTTAGGGCAGCACTACAATGAGCAGTTCTTC. The encoded protein is CASTLGQHYNEQFF.

The V and J genes are TRBV5-6 and TRBJ2-3; 11 bases fit TRBD1. This CDR3 is built from 16 residues. In germline, CDR1 is SGHDT, CDR2 YYEEEE. V lost 4 bases and J lost 4; bases outside the gene matches: 8. The DNA of the CDR3 is TGTGCCAGCAGCCTGGACAGGGGGCCGGGCGCAGATACGCAGTATTTT. It is translated as CASSLDRGPGADTQYF.

The CDR3 loop is CASISGGHLRGSTDTQYF. Written as DNA, the CDR3 is TGTGCCAGCATCTCCGGGGGACACTTGAGGGGAAGCACAGATACGCAGTATTTT. The gene calls are TRBV7-3 and TRBJ2-3, with D perhaps assigned TRBD1 or TRBD2 (6 bases each). This CDR3 spans 18 amino acids. From germline, CDR1 is SGHTA and CDR2 FQGTGA. V shed 7 bases and J shed 0 bases, with 23 bases lying between them.

This clone has only a few counts. This chain joins TRBV30 and TRBJ2-7; D gene ambiguous. The V end lost 2 bases, the J end lost 3 bases, and 8 bases lay between the germline ends. Per germline, CDR1 GTSNPN and CDR2 SVGIG (reference sequence). There are 12 residues in the CDR3. The CDR3 reads CAWSRQFYEQYF. For the CDR3, the DNA is TGTGCCTGGAGTCGCCAGTTCTACGAGCAGTACTTC.

This chain uses TRBV2 with TRBJ1-5; no clear D. The V gene lost 9 bases and the J gene lost 0 bases, with 12 bases spanning the gap. This CDR3 region has 14 residues. Germline V lookup: CDR1 SNHLY, CDR2 FYNNEI. As DNA, the CDR3 is TGTGCCAGGAGAGACACCTATAGCAATCAGCCCCAGCATTTT. The encoded protein is CARRDTYSNQPQHF. The complete variable domain, with remaining parts taken from reference TRBV2 and TRBJ1-5, reads EPEVTQTPSHQVTQMGQEVILRCVPISNHLYFYWYRQILGQKVEFLVSFYNNEISEKSEIFDDQFSVERPDGSNFTLKIRSTKLEDSAMYFCARRDTYSNQPQHFGDGTRLSIL.

The V and J genes are TRBV5-1 and TRBJ2-2; 10 bases map to TRBD1. Trimming cost V 4 bases and J 6 bases; bases outside gene matches: 9. From germline, CDR1 is SGHRS and CDR2 YFSETQ. The CDR3 sequence is 16 residues long. The CDR3 is CASSIGQGDWSGELFF. The CDR3 nucleotides read TGCGCCAGCAGCATCGGACAGGGGGATTGGTCCGGGGAGCTGTTTTTT.

V usage is TRBV28 and J usage is TRBJ1-5; D call uncertain. CDR1 is MDHEN, CDR2 SYDVKM, per germline. This CDR3 contains 15 residues. Trimming took off 4 bases at V and 4 bases at J, with 14 bases between the two ends. For the CDR3, the DNA is TGTGCCAGCAGTTCACCCACGGGAGCTAATCAGCCCCAGCATTTT. This codes for CASSSPTGANQPQHF.

The chain links TRBV7-2 to TRBJ1-5, with D hard to call. The CDR3 is made up of 16 amino acids. The V gene lost 2 bases and the J gene lost 0 bases, with 11 bases spanning the gap. Germline CDR1 reads SGHTA; CDR2 reads FQGNSA. In DNA, the CDR3 is TGTGCCAGCAGCTTATCGATCGGGGATAGCAATCAGCCCCAGCATTTT. Protein: CASSLSIGDSNQPQHF. The full variable domain, rest sourced from reference TRBV7-2 and TRBJ1-5, is GAGVSQSPSNKVTEKGKDVELRCDPISGHTALYWYRQSLGQGLEFLIYFQGNSAPDKSGLPSDRFSAERTGGSVSTLTIQRTQQEDSAVYLCASSLSIGDSNQPQHFGDGTRLSIL.

V is TRBV5-1 and J is TRBJ1-2; 8 positions match TRBD1. Germline V CDR1 and CDR2: SGHRS, YFSETQ. Unmatched junction bases numbered 9, after V lost 4 bases and J lost 4 bases. The CDR3 totals 15 residues. CDR3 sequence: CASSIQGGMGYGYTF. CDR3 nucleotide sequence: TGCGCCAGCAGCATACAGGGGGGCATGGGCTATGGCTACACCTTC.

This chain uses TRBV27 with TRBJ2-5; D may match TRBD1 or TRBD2 (6 bases each). Trimming stripped 7 bases from V and 3 bases from J, with 15 bases between. This CDR3 has 14 amino acids. The V gene's germline CDR1 is MNHEY and CDR2 SMNVEV (reference sequence). The chain's CDR3 is CASTPLGGKETQYF. CDR3 sequence (DNA): TGTGCCAGCACCCCCCTCGGGGGCAAAGAGACCCAGTACTTC.

V gene TRBV4-1 combines with J gene TRBJ2-4; no reliable D call. Germline V lookup: CDR1 MGHRA, CDR2 YSYEKL. This CDR3 is built from 14 residues. The V gene lost 1 base and the J gene lost 8 bases, with 12 bases spanning the gap. Here the CDR3 reads CASSQVPGEDIQYF. DNA for the CDR3: TGCGCCAGCAGCCAAGTCCCGGGCGAGGACATTCAGTACTTC.

The rearrangement links TRBV19 to TRBJ2-3, with D unclear. This CDR3 spans 11 amino acids. Trimming shortened V by 4 bases and J by 2 bases, and 1 base separated the two germline ends. Germline CDR1 reads LNHDA; CDR2 reads SQIVND (reference sequence). The CDR3 protein is CASSNTDTQYF. The CDR3 DNA reads TGTGCCAGTAGTAACACAGATACGCAGTATTTT.

The chain joins TRBV4-1 to TRBJ2-3, with 14 bases matching TRBD2. CDR1 and CDR2 (germline): MGHRA, YSYEKL. This CDR3 spans 19 amino acids. V trimming: 4 bases; J trimming: 3 bases; junction bases outside the gene matches: 12. In nucleotides, the CDR3 is TGCGCCAGCAGCCGAACGGGACTAGCGGGAGTCATGGATACAGATACGCAGTATTTT. Amino acids: CASSRTGLAGVMDTDTQYF.

The V and J genes are TRBV7-9 and TRBJ2-2; D is possibly TRBD2 (6 bases). V was shortened by 1 base and J by 4 bases, with 10 bases between the two germline ends. In germline, CDR1 is SEHNR, CDR2 FQNEAQ (reference sequence). There are 15 residues in the CDR3. The CDR3 DNA sequence: TGTGCCAGCAGCTTAGTGGGACTTCGCACCGGGGAGCTGTTTTTT. Translated: CASSLVGLRTGELFF.

The J gene is TRBJ2-5, the V gene TRBV11-2; perhaps TRBD2 as D (6 bases). The CDR3 has 14 amino acids. Trimming cost V 1 base and J 5 bases, with 11 bases left between them. Germline CDR1 SGHAT, CDR2 FQNNGV. CDR3 DNA sequence: TGTGCCAGCAGCTTAGGCGGGATACTTGAGACCCAGTACTTC. This sequence encodes CASSLGGILETQYF.

This clone appeared a few times. The chain carries TRBV7-2 and TRBJ2-7, with D unclear. The V and J ends lost 5 bases and 7 bases respectively, with 12 bases between them. Germline loops: CDR1 SGHTA, CDR2 FQGNSA. This CDR3 spans 12 amino acids. CDR3 sequence: CASSPGTREQYF. The CDR3 nucleotides are TGTGCCAGCAGCCCAGGCACGAGGGAGCAGTACTTC.